A single sample gave rise to the 12 T cell receptor beta chains below, sequenced in a study of monozygotic twins with cystic fibrosis. Assay used: immunoSEQ multiplex PCR; TCRdb lists only in-frame clones, some missing. The sample has approximately 10,000 clones; almost 85% are singletons. Sequenced: blood. The receptors were gathered from a man aged 18-30 years with cystic fibrosis.

The chain employs TRBV19 and TRBJ1-5; a weak D match, TRBD1 (6 bases). Per germline, CDR1 LNHDA and CDR2 SQIVND (reference sequence). The CDR3 runs 16 residues. With 3 bases removed from V and 4 bases from J, the gap between germline ends came to 16 bases. This chain's CDR3 is CASSMLRTVLNQPQHF. In DNA, the CDR3 is TGTGCCAGTAGTATGTTAAGGACAGTCTTGAATCAGCCCCAGCATTTT.

The chain is built from TRBV9 and TRBJ2-1; TRBD1 agrees at 12 bases. V lost 2 bases to trimming and J lost 9 bases; unmatched junction nucleotides: 6. The CDR3 consists of 15 residues. Germline lookup yields CDR1 SGDLS and CDR2 YYNGEE. DNA of the CDR3: TGTGCCAGCAGCGTGGGGACAGGGGGCTGGGGTGAGCAGTTCTTC. It is translated as CASSVGTGGWGEQFF.

The chain links TRBV18 to TRBJ2-5, with D perhaps matching TRBD1 (5 bases). Germline V gene lookup returns CDR1 KGHSH and CDR2 LQKENI. The CDR3 loop spans 15 amino acids. V lost 3 bases to trimming and J lost 3 bases, with 14 bases between them. The CDR3 DNA follows: TGTGCCAGCTCACCGGTCCGGACAAAAGAAGAGACCCAGTACTTC. This gives the protein CASSPVRTKEETQYF.

The chain links TRBV4-3 to TRBJ2-3; 9 nucleotides match TRBD2. This CDR3 comprises 15 residues. The J segment lost 2 bases and the V segment lost 4 bases, leaving 4 bases of the junction unmatched. Germline values: CDR1 LGHNA, CDR2 YSLEER. CDR3 DNA sequence: TGCGCCAGCAGCCGGAGCGGGGGGCCCACAGATACGCAGTATTTT. Its translation is CASSRSGGPTDTQYF.

This clone was recorded once. The gene calls are TRBV4-1 and TRBJ1-3; D is uncertain. The CDR3 is 12 amino acids. The germline CDR1 and CDR2 sequences are MGHRA and YSYEKL. Trimming took off 3 bases at V and 4 bases at J, with 4 bases between the two ends. CDR3 DNA: TGCGCCAGCAGCCATGGGGGAAACACCATATATTTT. Translated: CASSHGGNTIYF.

This clone has just one count. The V gene is TRBV5-1, the J gene TRBJ2-3; 9 positions agree with TRBD2. The CDR3 sequence is 14 residues long. Germline V lookup: CDR1 SGHRS, CDR2 YFSETQ. The V gene end was trimmed by 3 bases and the J gene end by 3 bases; junction bases not matched to a gene: 2. CDR3 DNA sequence: TGCGCCAGCAGCTGGGGACTAGCAACAGATACGCAGTATTTT. Protein product: CASSWGLATDTQYF.

This clone came up once. The chain links TRBV6-4 to TRBJ2-7, with D possibly called TRBD1 or TRBD2 (5 bases each). The CDR3 is 13 amino acids. Germline values: CDR1 MRHNA, CDR2 SNTAGT. V was pared by 5 bases and J by 2 bases, with 10 bases between. The DNA of the CDR3 is TGTGCCAGCAGTCGAGGGGAGACCTACGAGCAGTACTTC. Translated, it gives CASSRGETYEQYF.

The CDR3: CASSPSSRGGKRNTDTQYF. CDR3 in DNA: TGTGCCAGCTCACCCAGTTCGCGGGGGGGGAAGCGGAACACAGATACGCAGTATTTT. The chain links TRBV18 to TRBJ2-3; 9 nucleotides agree with TRBD2. Unmatched junction bases numbered 15, after V lost 3 bases and J lost 2 bases. In germline, CDR1 is KGHSH, CDR2 LQKENI. This CDR3 has 19 residues.

The chain couples TRBV11-2 to TRBJ2-3; D perhaps matches TRBD2 (6 bases). CDR3 length equals 14 residues. The germline V gene has CDR1 SGHAT and CDR2 FQNNGV. Between the trimmed V and J ends, which lost 5 bases and 14 bases, there was a span of 23 bases. The CDR3 region is CASSRTIETPQPYF. Written as DNA, the CDR3 is TGTGCCAGCAGCCGGACTATCGAGACCCCTCAGCCGTATTTT.

The J gene is TRBJ2-5, the V gene TRBV7-2, with 8 bases identical to TRBD2. The CDR3 is made up of 14 amino acids. The germline gives CDR1 SGHTA, CDR2 FQGNSA. V lost 5 bases, J lost 4 bases, and 6 bases stayed unmatched. The DNA for the CDR3 is TGTGCCAGCAGCCCGGGGGGGGCGGGAGAGACCCAGTACTTC. Protein: CASSPGGAGETQYF.

This sequence joins TRBV5-5 and TRBJ2-7, with D possibly being TRBD1 (5 bases). Germline CDR1 is SGHKS and CDR2 is YYEKEE (reference sequence). CDR3 length: 14 amino acids. V was shortened by 2 bases and J by 2 bases, with 11 bases between the two germline ends. The CDR3 nucleotides read TGTGCCAGCAGCTTAAGACAGAGCACCTACGAGCAGTACTTC. Its protein is CASSLRQSTYEQYF. The full variable domain, with the rest looked up from reference TRBV5-5 and TRBJ2-7, is DAGVTQSPTHLIKTRGQQVTLRCSPISGHKSVSWYQQVLGQGPQFIFQYYEKEERGRGNFPDRFSARQFPNYSSELNVNALLLGDSALYLCASSLRQSTYEQYFGPGTRLTVT.

The chain employs TRBV29-1 and TRBJ2-1, with TRBD2 matching 11 bases. From germline, CDR1 is SQVTM and CDR2 ANQGSEA. CDR3 size: 14 residues. J lost 2 bases, V lost 7 bases, and 4 bases had no gene match. The DNA for the CDR3 is TGCAGCGCTGCTAGCGGGAGGACCTACAATGAGCAGTTCTTC. As protein: CSAASGRTYNEQFF.